The rows below give T cell receptor beta chains drawn from one sample of a study of T cells in localized non-small cell lung cancer. Libraries were prepared by immunoSEQ multiplex PCR; TCRdb keeps only in-frame clonotypes and omits some of them. This sample has tens of thousands of clones, with around 88% found just once. This sample comprised peripheral blood mononuclear cells, obtained before any cancer treatment. Every receptor here comes from a woman aged 35 to 70 with stage III lung adenocarcinoma. Each CDR3 is given with its conserved first and last residue. Fields, in order: J gene, clone size, V gene, D gene, CDR3 DNA, CDR3 protein. The D gene is left open where the match is weak. Not all rows give a size; the values are once, few, many and, for expanded clones, a class.

>TRBJ2-7|-|TRBV4-2|-
TGTGCCAGCAGCCGAGAGAGGGACGGAGCCTACGAGCAGTACTTT
CASSRERDGAYEQYF
>TRBJ1-4|-|TRBV6-5|-
TGTGCCAGCTCGAGGACTGTGAATGAAAAACTGTTTTTT
CASSRTVNEKLFF
>TRBJ1-5|-|TRBV30|-
TGTGCCTGGCAGGATGGGGTTAGCAATCAGCCCCAGCATTTT
CAWQDGVSNQPQHF
>TRBJ2-7|-|TRBV16|TRBD2
TGTGCCAGCAGCCAAAGCGGGAGAGGGGGTGGCTCCTACGAGCAGTACTTC
CASSQSGRGGGSYEQYF
>TRBJ2-7|-|TRBV14|-
TGTGCCAGCAGCCAACGGAACTACGAGCAGTACTTC
CASSQRNYEQYF
>TRBJ1-4|-|TRBV2|-
TGTGCGTTGAGTATGGGGGGCCTCAATGAAAAACTGTTTTTT
CALSMGGLNEKLFF
>TRBJ2-5|-|TRBV7-7|TRBD2
TGTGCCAGCAGCTTGGGACTAGCGGGGGGAGAGACCCAGTACTTC
CASSLGLAGGETQYF
>TRBJ2-7|few|TRBV29-1|-
TGCAGCTACCTGCAAGGAGGTGGGTCCTACGAGCAGTACTTC
CSYLQGGGSYEQYF
>TRBJ1-5|-|TRBV19|-
TGTGCCAGTAGTATCGGTCTTAGGGGCAATCAGCCCCAGCATTTT
CASSIGLRGNQPQHF
>TRBJ1-1|-|TRBV6-5|TRBD1
TGTGCCAGCAGGCTATCGACAGGGGGAAACACTGAAGCTTTCTTT
CASRLSTGGNTEAFF
>TRBJ1-1|-|TRBV7-2|-
TGTGCCAGCAACCTACAGGGTAACACTGAAGCTTTCTTT
CASNLQGNTEAFF
>TRBJ1-6|-|TRBV6-1|-
TGTGCCAGCACCCGCGCTGAAAATTCACCCCTCCACTTT
CASTRAENSPLHF
>TRBJ1-6|once|TRBV6-5|-
TGTGCCAGCAGTTACGGCCCAGGGATTAATTCACCCCTCCACTTT
CASSYGPGINSPLHF
>TRBJ2-1|-|TRBV7-9|-
TGTGCCAGCAGCTTAGGTGGTTTCGGGAATAATGAGCAGTTCTTC
CASSLGGFGNNEQFF
>TRBJ1-1|-|TRBV5-1|-
TGCGCCAGCAGAGAACCGGGACAAGCGACAGAAGCTTTCTTT
CASREPGQATEAFF
>TRBJ2-7|-|TRBV19|-
TGTGCCAGTAGTATAGATCACAGGACATTCTCCTACGAGCAGTACTTC
CASSIDHRTFSYEQYF
>TRBJ1-1|once|TRBV7-9|-
TGTGCCAGCACAAGAAAGAGGTTGAACACTGAAGCTTTCTTT
CASTRKRLNTEAFF
>TRBJ2-4|once|TRBV5-8|-
TGTGCCAGCAGCATCCCTGGTGGCATTCAGTACTTC
CASSIPGGIQYF
>TRBJ1-2|-|TRBV9|TRBD1
TGTGCCAGCACCCAGACAGGGAGTGCTTATGGCTACACCTTC
CASTQTGSAYGYTF
>TRBJ1-4|-|TRBV15|TRBD1
TGTGCCACCAGCAGGGAACGGACAGGGGGGATTGAAAAACTGTTTTTT
CATSRERTGGIEKLFF
>TRBJ2-7|-|TRBV27|-
TGTGCCAGCAGTTTATCGGGCGGGAACCACTACGAGCAGTACTTC
CASSLSGGNHYEQYF
>TRBJ2-5|-|TRBV15|TRBD2
TGTGCCACCAGCAGGCGGGCCCTAGCGGGGGGAGAGACCCAGTACTTC
CATSRRALAGGETQYF
>TRBJ2-3|-|TRBV9|TRBD1
TGTGCCAGCAGCCCACGTATTGGGACAGGGCCAGATACGCAGTATTTT
CASSPRIGTGPDTQYF
>TRBJ2-1|medium-sized|TRBV6-1|-
TGTGCCAGCAGTGATGGGGCGAGCAACAATGAGCAGTTCTTC
CASSDGASNNEQFF
>TRBJ2-3|-|TRBV29-1|TRBD2
TGCAGCGTTACAAAAACCCCGGGACTAGCGGGAGAAGATACGCAGTATTTT
CSVTKTPGLAGEDTQYF
>TRBJ2-1|-|TRBV27|TRBD2
TGTGCCAGCAGCCGGGAGGAAGCCCCCGAGCAGTTCTTC
CASSREEAPEQFF
>TRBJ1-5|-|TRBV5-8|-
TGTGCCAGCAGCTTGGTATCACTGATCAATCAGCCCCAGCATTTT
CASSLVSLINQPQHF
>TRBJ2-1|-|TRBV5-5|TRBD2
TGTGCCAGCAGCATGGGGACTAGCGGCGCCGCCTACAATGAGCAGTTCTTC
CASSMGTSGAAYNEQFF
>TRBJ2-3|medium-sized|TRBV9|-
TGTGCCAGCAGCGTAGGCGGACAGAGCACAGATACGCAGTATTTT
CASSVGGQSTDTQYF
>TRBJ1-6|-|TRBV6-6|-
TGTGCCAGCAGTTACTCGGGGGGTTCCTATAATTCACCCCTCCACTTT
CASSYSGGSYNSPLHF
>TRBJ2-7|-|TRBV7-2|-
TGTGCCAGCAGCTTTAATCCGGGGGTGAGCTCCTACGAGCAGTACTTC
CASSFNPGVSSYEQYF
>TRBJ1-5|-|TRBV5-1|-
TGCGCCAGCAGCACGATTGTACAGGGTGGAGCGCTTGTTGGGAAGAGCAATCAGCCCCAGCATTTT
CASSTIVQGGALVGKSNQPQHF
>TRBJ2-1|-|TRBV10-3|TRBD2
TGTGCCATTGCGACTAGCGGGGGGGGCAATGAGCAGTTCTTC
CAIATSGGGNEQFF
>TRBJ2-7|few|TRBV9|-
TGTGCCAGCAGCGTAGTAGGGACTGGAGAGCAGTACTTC
CASSVVGTGEQYF
>TRBJ2-1|-|TRBV6-1|-
TGTGCCAGCAGTGAAGCGCTCGGCTTCGCCTCCTACAATGAGCAGTTCTTC
CASSEALGFASYNEQFF
>TRBJ2-1|-|TRBV15|TRBD2
TGTGCCACCAGCAGAAGCGGGCTAGCGGTAGGATACAATGAGCAGTTCTTC
CATSRSGLAVGYNEQFF
>TRBJ2-3|-|TRBV9|-
TGTGCCAGCAGCACCCGACCCGGCCCGGCCAGCACAGATACGCAGTATTTT
CASSTRPGPASTDTQYF
>TRBJ2-6|-|TRBV18|-
TGTGCCAGCTCACTCCGACAGCCTGGGGCCAACGTCCTGACTTTC
CASSLRQPGANVLTF
>TRBJ2-7|-|TRBV2|TRBD1
TGTGCCAGCAGGGGACAGCGAGGTCCCTCCTACGAGCAGTACTTC
CASRGQRGPSYEQYF
>TRBJ1-6|-|TRBV2|TRBD1
TGTGCCAGCACCGCCAGGGGGCTTGGTTCACCCCTCCACTTT
CASTARGLGSPLHF
>TRBJ2-1|-|TRBV6-1|-
TGTGCCAGCATCCCCGGTAGCTCCTACAATGAGCAGTTCTTC
CASIPGSSYNEQFF
>TRBJ1-4|few|TRBV7-9|-
TGTGCCAGCAGACCCCGGGACGGCAATGAAAAACTGTTTTTT
CASRPRDGNEKLFF
>TRBJ2-1|-|TRBV7-9|-
TGTGCCAGCAGCTTGGGGACTGAGCAGTTCTTC
CASSLGTEQFF
>TRBJ1-4|-|TRBV2|-
TGTGCCAGCAGTGTAACAGCCCGGGGAGGTAATGAAAAACTGTTTTTT
CASSVTARGGNEKLFF
>TRBJ2-2|-|TRBV6-4|-
TGTGCCAGCAGTAGGACCCCTAGCACCGGGGAGCTGTTTTTT
CASSRTPSTGELFF
>TRBJ2-3|-|TRBV5-1|TRBD1
TGCGCCAGCAGCTTAACAGGGGTAACTTTCACAGATACGCAGTATTTT
CASSLTGVTFTDTQYF
>TRBJ2-2|-|TRBV2|-
TGTGCCAGCAGTGAAACCCCAAACACCGGGGAGCTGTTTTTT
CASSETPNTGELFF
>TRBJ1-1|large|TRBV23-1|TRBD1
TGCGCCAGGGACAGGGAAGCTTTCTTT
CARDREAFF
>TRBJ2-2|-|TRBV4-3|-
TGCGCCAGCAGCCAAGACCCAATGGGGTCCGGGGAGCTGTTTTTT
CASSQDPMGSGELFF
>TRBJ1-6|few|TRBV25-1|TRBD1
TGTGCCAGCAGTGAATCCGGCAGGGGGGAGAATTCACCCCTCCACTTT
CASSESGRGENSPLHF
>TRBJ1-5|few|TRBV19|TRBD1
TGTGCCAGTACCGAGGGACAGCAGCCCAATCAGCCCCAGCATTTT
CASTEGQQPNQPQHF
>TRBJ1-2|-|TRBV19|-
TGTGCCAGTAGCCAGGGCCTCTATGGCTACACCTTC
CASSQGLYGYTF
>TRBJ1-1|-|TRBV7-8|-
TGTGCCAGCAGCACACCCCGGCAGGGGAACACTGAAGCTTTCTTT
CASSTPRQGNTEAFF
>TRBJ1-1|-|TRBV5-1|-
TGCGCCAGCAGCGCTGGAGGACAGTTAAATGAAGCTTTCTTT
CASSAGGQLNEAFF
>TRBJ1-1|-|TRBV25-1|-
TGTGCCAGCAGTGAATGGGGAGGGGTGAACACTGAAGCTTTCTTT
CASSEWGGVNTEAFF
>TRBJ2-3|-|TRBV7-3|TRBD1
TGTGCCAGCAGCAGGACAGGGGATTACGCAGATACGCAGTATTTT
CASSRTGDYADTQYF
>TRBJ2-7|-|TRBV29-1|-
TGCAGCGTTCTAGAGGGGCGAAACGAGCAGTACTTC
CSVLEGRNEQYF
>TRBJ2-5|-|TRBV7-7|TRBD1
TGTGCCAGCAGCTTAGACGCTACAGGGGCCCAGTACTTC
CASSLDATGAQYF
>TRBJ1-1|-|TRBV25-1|-
TGTGCCAGCAGTGAGGGGGGAATGAACACTGAAGCTTTCTTT
CASSEGGMNTEAFF